This T cell receptor (beta chain) stems from a study of blood T cell repertoires in COVID-19. Study-wide context: Specimens from acute and convalescent COVID-19 originated in the United States, Italy and Spain. PBMCs, B-cell-depleted T cells, or T cells provided the cDNA or gDNA that made up the material.

CDR1 and CDR2 (germline): KGHSH, LQKENI. V was clipped by 2 bases and J by 0 bases, with 13 bases between them. The CDR3 is 16 residues long. Authors' processing steps: Estimation of nucleated cell counts was performed using reference gene primer amplification. Repertoires were generated with immunoSEQ multiplex PCR, while TCRdb's copy carries only in-frame clones and drops some. V and J calls and clone size are copied from that table; D and trimming were computed from the DNA. The sample gives 190,000 or so clones, just under 90% of which show up once; 1.2% is in the top ten. Participants' own reports of clinical history determined their cohort assignment.

The TCR was taken from a man younger than 40 who had recovered from COVID-19. The specimen was PBMCs or T cells enriched from blood (not recorded which). The V call is TRBV18, the J call TRBJ1-2, with D possibly being TRBD1 (6 bases). The CDR3 sequence is CASSPVTGLTNYGYTF. For the CDR3, the DNA is TGTGCCAGCTCACCAGTGACAGGCTTAACTAACTATGGCTACACCTTC. The full variable domain, completed using reference TRBV18 and TRBJ1-2, is NAGVMQNPRHLVRRRGQEARLRCSPMKGHSHVYWYRQLPEEGLKFMVYLQKENIIDESGMPKERFSAEFPKEGPSILRIQQVVRGDSAAYFCASSPVTGLTNYGYTFGSGTRLTVV.